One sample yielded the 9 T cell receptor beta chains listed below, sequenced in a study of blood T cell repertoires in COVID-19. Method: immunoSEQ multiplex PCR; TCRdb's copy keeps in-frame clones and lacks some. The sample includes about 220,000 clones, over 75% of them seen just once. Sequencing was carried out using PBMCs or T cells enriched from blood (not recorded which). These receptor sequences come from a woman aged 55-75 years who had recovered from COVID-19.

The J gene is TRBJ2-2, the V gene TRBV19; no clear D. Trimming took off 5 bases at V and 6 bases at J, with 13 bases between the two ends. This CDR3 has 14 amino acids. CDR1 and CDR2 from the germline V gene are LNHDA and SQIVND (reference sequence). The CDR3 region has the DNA TGTGCCAGTAGTCTCGCGGCGGCGTCCGGGGAGCTGTTTTTT. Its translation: CASSLAAASGELFF.

The CDR3 nucleotides read TGTGCCAGCACCCAGGGGTACGGCTACACCTTC. Encoded protein: CASTQGYGYTF. The chain links TRBV6-5 to TRBJ1-2, with a possible D match to TRBD1 (6 bases). V lost 7 bases and J 8 bases, leaving 11 bases between the germline ends. The CDR3 is made up of 11 amino acids. CDR1 is MNHEY, CDR2 SVGAGI, per germline.

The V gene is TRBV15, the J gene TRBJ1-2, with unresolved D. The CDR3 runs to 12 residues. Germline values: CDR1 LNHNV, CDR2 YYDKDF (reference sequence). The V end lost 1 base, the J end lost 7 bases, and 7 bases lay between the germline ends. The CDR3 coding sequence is TGTGCCACCAGCAGAGCTACGCGTGGCTACACCTTC. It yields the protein CATSRATRGYTF. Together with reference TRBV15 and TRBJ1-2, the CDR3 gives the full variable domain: DAMVIQNPRYQVTQFGKPVTLSCSQTLNHNVMYWYQQKSSQAPKLLFHYYDKDFNNEADTPDNFQSRRPNTSFCFLDIRSPGLGDTAMYLCATSRATRGYTFGSGTRLTVV.

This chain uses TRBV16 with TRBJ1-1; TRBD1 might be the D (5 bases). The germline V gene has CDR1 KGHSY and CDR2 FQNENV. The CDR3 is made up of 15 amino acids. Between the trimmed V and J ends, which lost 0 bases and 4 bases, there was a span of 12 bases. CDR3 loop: CASSQSRQGGTEAFF. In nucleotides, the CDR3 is TGTGCCAGCAGCCAATCTAGGCAGGGAGGCACTGAAGCTTTCTTT. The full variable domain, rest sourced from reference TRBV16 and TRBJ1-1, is GEEVAQTPKHLVRGEGQKAKLYCAPIKGHSYVFWYQQVLKNEFKFLISFQNENVFDETGMPKERFSAKCLPNSPCSLEIQATKLEDSAVYFCASSQSRQGGTEAFFGQGTRLTVV.

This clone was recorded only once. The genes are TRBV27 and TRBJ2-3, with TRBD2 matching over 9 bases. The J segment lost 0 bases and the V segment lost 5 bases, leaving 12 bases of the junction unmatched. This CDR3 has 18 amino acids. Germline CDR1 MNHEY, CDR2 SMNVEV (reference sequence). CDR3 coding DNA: TGTGCCAGCAGTCTCCAGGTTAAGCGGGGGGTCAGCACAGATACGCAGTATTTT. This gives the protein CASSLQVKRGVSTDTQYF.

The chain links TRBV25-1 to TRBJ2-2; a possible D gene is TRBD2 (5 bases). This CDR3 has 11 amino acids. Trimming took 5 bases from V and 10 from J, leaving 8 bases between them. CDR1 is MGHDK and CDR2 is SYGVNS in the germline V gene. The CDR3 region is CASSLGVELFF. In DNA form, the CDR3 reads TGTGCCAGCAGTTTGGGAGTGGAGCTGTTTTTT.

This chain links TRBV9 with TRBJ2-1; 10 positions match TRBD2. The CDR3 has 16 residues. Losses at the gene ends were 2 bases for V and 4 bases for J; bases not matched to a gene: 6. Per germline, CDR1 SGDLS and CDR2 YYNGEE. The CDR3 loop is CASSVGLAGVYNEQFF. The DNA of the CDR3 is TGTGCCAGCAGCGTCGGGCTAGCGGGGGTTTACAATGAGCAGTTCTTC.

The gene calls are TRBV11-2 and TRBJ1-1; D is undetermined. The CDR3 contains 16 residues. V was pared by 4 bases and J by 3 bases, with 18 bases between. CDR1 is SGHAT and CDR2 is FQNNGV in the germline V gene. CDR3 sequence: CASSSRGPSGHTEAFF. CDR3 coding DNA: TGTGCCAGCAGCTCCCGCGGGCCTTCAGGACACACTGAAGCTTTCTTT.

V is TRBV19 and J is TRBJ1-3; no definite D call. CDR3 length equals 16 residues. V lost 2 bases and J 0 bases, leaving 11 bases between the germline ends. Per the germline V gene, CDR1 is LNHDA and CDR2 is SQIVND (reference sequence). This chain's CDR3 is CASSIRAQASGNTIYF. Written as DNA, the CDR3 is TGTGCCAGTAGTATACGCGCCCAGGCCTCTGGAAACACCATATATTTT.